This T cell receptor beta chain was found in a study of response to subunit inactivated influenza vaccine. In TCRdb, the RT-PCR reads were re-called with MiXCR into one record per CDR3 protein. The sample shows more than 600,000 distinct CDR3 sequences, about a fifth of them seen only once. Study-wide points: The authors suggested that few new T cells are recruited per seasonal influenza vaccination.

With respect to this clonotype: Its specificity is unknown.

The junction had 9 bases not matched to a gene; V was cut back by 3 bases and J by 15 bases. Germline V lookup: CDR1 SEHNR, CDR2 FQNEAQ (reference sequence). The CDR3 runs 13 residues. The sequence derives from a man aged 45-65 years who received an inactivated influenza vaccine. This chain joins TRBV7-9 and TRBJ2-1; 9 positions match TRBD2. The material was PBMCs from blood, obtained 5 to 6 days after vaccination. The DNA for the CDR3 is TGTGCCAGCAGCTTGGGGCTAGCGGGAAATTCGTTCTTC. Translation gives CASSLGLAGNSFF.